One T cell receptor (beta chain) is described in this entry. The assay was immunoSEQ multiplex PCR, and TCRdb's table has in-frame clones only and misses some. The sample lists some 130,000 clones, about 90% occurring once. The data belong to a study of control samples from healthy donors and cancer patients. The CDR3 runs 11 residues. Germline V CDR1 and CDR2: SQVTM, ANQGSEA. Trimming took off 2 bases at V and 11 bases at J, with 12 bases between the two ends. The sequenced sample was blood. The chain couples TRBV29-1 to TRBJ1-1, with a possible D match to TRBD1 (6 bases). This sequence was found in a woman between 50 and 59 years old in good health. DNA of the CDR3: TGCAGCGTTGAAAGTTCAGGGGATGCTTTCTTT. It specifies CSVESSGDAFF. Full variable domain (rest looked up from reference TRBV29-1 and TRBJ1-1): SAVISQKPSRDICQRGTSLTIQCQVDSQVTMMFWYRQQPGQSLTLIATANQGSEATYESGFVIDKFPISRPNLTFSTLTVSNMSPEDSSIYLCSVESSGDAFFGQGTRLTVV.